Listed below are T cell receptor beta chains from one sample, sequenced in a study of cytomegalovirus exposure and HLA in healthy donors. Assay used: immunoSEQ multiplex PCR; TCRdb lists only in-frame clones, some missing. Here the sample spans 160,000 or so clones, around four fifths being singletons. Sample: PBMCs. The receptors were gathered from a man aged 18-30 years in good health and CMV-seronegative. Both conserved end residues are part of each CDR3. The D gene is left open where the match is weak.

J	D	V	CDR3
TRBJ2-1	.	TRBV28	CASGPTGSDEQFF
TRBJ1-5	.	TRBV5-1	CASSLTGPNQPQHF
TRBJ1-1	.	TRBV5-1	CASSFPGDSTEAFF
TRBJ2-7	.	TRBV29-1	CSVLVENSYEQYF
TRBJ1-6	.	TRBV6-5	CASSYSLQASPLHF
TRBJ1-2	TRBD1	TRBV4-1	CASRSQGGRGYTF
TRBJ1-2	TRBD1	TRBV5-5	CASSYSGTANYGYTF
TRBJ2-3	TRBD2	TRBV5-1	CASSLGTSGVSTDTQYF
TRBJ2-1	.	TRBV9	CASSRGGSGADEQFF
TRBJ2-3	.	TRBV28	CASSPRLETDTQYF
TRBJ2-1	.	TRBV18	CASSPPGWGDNEQFF
TRBJ2-7	TRBD2	TRBV28	CASSFGSGRAHEQYF
TRBJ2-3	.	TRBV7-2	CASSLARLARRTDTQYF
TRBJ2-2	.	TRBV6-5	CASSYSNPGRTGELFF
TRBJ2-1	TRBD2	TRBV5-4	CASSLLAEYNEQFF
TRBJ2-7	TRBD1	TRBV27	CASSRDSSYEQYF
TRBJ1-5	.	TRBV28	CASSLAGGGQPQHF
TRBJ2-1	TRBD1	TRBV5-1	CASSPKQGPVGNEQFF
TRBJ1-1	TRBD1	TRBV5-5	CASSDARTGFTEAFF
TRBJ2-5	TRBD2	TRBV18	CASSLAGGQETQYF
TRBJ2-5	.	TRBV9	CASSLGPQAQETQYF
TRBJ1-1	TRBD1	TRBV15	CATSRAPGGNTEAFF
TRBJ2-7	TRBD1	TRBV10-3	CAISDRDRAYEQYF
TRBJ1-2	.	TRBV29-1	CSVDKDRPANYGYTF
TRBJ2-7	TRBD1	TRBV5-4	CASSLTGGNEQYF
TRBJ1-5	.	TRBV28	CASSRLGASQPQHF
TRBJ1-3	TRBD1	TRBV10-3	CAIRGGQGLRSGNTIYF
TRBJ2-1	TRBD2	TRBV19	CASSLRGLAGPINEQFF
TRBJ2-2	TRBD2	TRBV6-6	CASSTGLAGAGELFF
TRBJ2-3	.	TRBV6-6	CASRHGGTDTQYF
TRBJ2-7	.	TRBV5-4	CASSAWVGAGIEQYF
TRBJ1-5	.	TRBV6-1	CASSEAGGAGQPQHF
TRBJ1-5	.	TRBV28	CASSSLGYSNQPQHF
TRBJ2-7	.	TRBV5-4	CASSLDRDSYEQYF
TRBJ1-5	.	TRBV6-1	CASSEGISNQPQHF
TRBJ2-1	.	TRBV4-2	CASSQDGLNEQFF
TRBJ2-3	.	TRBV11-3	CASSLLGDLDTQYF
TRBJ2-3	TRBD1	TRBV11-1	CASSSRQGVNTQYF
TRBJ1-1	TRBD1	TRBV13	CASSTRQGARTEAFF
TRBJ1-1	.	TRBV7-9	CASSPLDHNTEAFF
TRBJ2-2	TRBD1	TRBV5-1	CASSVTGQGAGELFF
TRBJ1-6	.	TRBV14	CASSPRQNSPLHF
TRBJ1-2	TRBD1	TRBV7-8	CASSLGGTGDRGYTF
TRBJ2-5	TRBD2	TRBV7-3	CASSLGGLAGETQYF
TRBJ1-1	.	TRBV6-6	CASIGTGYTEAFF
TRBJ2-7	TRBD1	TRBV11-3	CASSPSGTGEYEQYF
TRBJ2-7	TRBD2	TRBV19	CASSIGGTSENYEQYF
TRBJ1-4	TRBD1	TRBV5-8	CASSRDRAQLNEKLFF
TRBJ2-3	TRBD2	TRBV7-9	CASSLAQRGGTDTQYF
TRBJ2-1	TRBD2	TRBV7-3	CASSFTGTSIDEQFF
TRBJ2-3	TRBD2	TRBV7-3	CASSLTAGTSGATTGTQYF
TRBJ1-5	TRBD1	TRBV28	CATTRTGRIQPQHF